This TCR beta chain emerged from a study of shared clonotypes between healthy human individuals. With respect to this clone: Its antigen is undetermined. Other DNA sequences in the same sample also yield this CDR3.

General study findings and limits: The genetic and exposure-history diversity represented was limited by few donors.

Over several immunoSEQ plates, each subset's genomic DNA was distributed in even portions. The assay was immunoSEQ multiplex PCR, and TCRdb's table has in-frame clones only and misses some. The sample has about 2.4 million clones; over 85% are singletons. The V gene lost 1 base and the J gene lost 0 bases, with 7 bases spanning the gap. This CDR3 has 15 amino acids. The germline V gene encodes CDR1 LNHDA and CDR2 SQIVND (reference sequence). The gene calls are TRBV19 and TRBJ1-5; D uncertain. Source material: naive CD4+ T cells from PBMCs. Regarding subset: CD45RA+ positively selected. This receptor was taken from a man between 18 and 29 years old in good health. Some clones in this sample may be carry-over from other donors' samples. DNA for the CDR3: TGTGCCAGTAGTATAGGGGGATATAGCAATCAGCCCCAGCATTTT. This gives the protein CASSIGGYSNQPQHF.